The 28 T cell receptor beta chains reported below all come from one sample, sequenced in a study of human T cells and chemical hapten exposure. TCRdb processed the RACE reads anew with MiXCR; each CDR3 protein has one entry. Of some 64,000 distinct CDR3 sequences in the sample, approximately 11% were seen once. Specified time point: patch test 3, about 24 weeks after DPC sensitization. Specified treatment: therapeutic diphenylcyclopropenone sensitization with weekly scalp DPC. Here the sequenced sample was whole blood, taken in connection with sensitization to the hapten diphenylcyclopropenone (DPC). These receptors all stem from a woman aged 25 to 45 with alopecia areata. Some clones in this sample may be carry-over from other donors' samples.

The chain combines TRBV28 with TRBJ2-7, with D possibly matching TRBD1 (6 bases). The CDR3 runs 14 residues. V shed 6 bases and J shed 2 bases, with 14 bases lying between them. Germline assignment: CDR1 MDHEN and CDR2 SYDVKM. The CDR3 here is CASSLTGETYEQYF. DNA for the CDR3: TGTGCCAGCAGCCTGACAGGCGAAACCTACGAGCAGTACTTC.

The V and J genes are TRBV28 and TRBJ2-7; perhaps TRBD2 as D (5 bases). Per germline, CDR1 MDHEN and CDR2 SYDVKM. The length of the CDR3 is 12 residues. Trimming left V 7 bases short and J 4 bases short, with 11 bases between. The CDR3 spells CASKREMYEQYF. The CDR3 DNA reads TGTGCCAGCAAAAGGGAGATGTACGAGCAGTACTTC. Full variable domain (rest looked up from reference TRBV28 and TRBJ2-7): DVKVTQSSRYLVKRTGEKVFLECVQDMDHENMFWYRQDPGLGLRLIYFSYDVKMKEKGDIPEGYSVSREKKERFSLILESASTNQTSMYLCASKREMYEQYFGPGTRLTVT.

For this clonotype: A read error may be the cause here, since a much bigger clone is one base away. The chain joins TRBV7-2 to TRBJ2-3, with 12 nucleotides matching TRBD2. Germline V gene data show CDR1 as SGHTA and CDR2 as FQGNSA. The length of the CDR3 is 19 residues. The CDR3 region is CASSLVSTSGRGGTGTQYF. The CDR3 region has the DNA TGTGCCAGCAGCTTAGTATCGACTAGCGGGAGAGGGGGCACAGGTACGCAGTATTTT.

The table lists this clonotype with many counts. V and J are TRBV9 and TRBJ1-1; a weak D match, TRBD1 (5 bases). The V end was cut by 3 bases, the J end by 1 base, with 7 bases between. The germline gives CDR1 SGDLS, CDR2 YYNGEE. This CDR3 has 13 amino acids. CDR3 DNA: TGTGCCAGCAGCGCCGGACAGAACACTGAAGCTTTCTTT. It specifies CASSAGQNTEAFF.

This chain's CDR3 is CASSFALETQYF. As DNA, the CDR3 is TGTGCCAGCAGCTTCGCGCTAGAGACCCAGTACTTC. This chain links TRBV7-2 with TRBJ2-5; D is undetermined. This CDR3 comprises 12 residues. V lost 3 bases and J 4 bases, leaving 6 bases between the germline ends. Germline assignment: CDR1 SGHTA and CDR2 FQGNSA.

The gene calls are TRBV20-1 and TRBJ2-7; D unclear. This CDR3 spans 12 amino acids. Trimming took off 6 bases at V and 5 bases at J, with 14 bases between the two ends. Germline loops: CDR1 DFQATT, CDR2 SNEGSKA (reference sequence). CDR3 DNA sequence: TGCAGTGCCACGGGTGCCGTGAACGAGCAGTACTTC. Its translation: CSATGAVNEQYF.

The table lists this clonotype with many counts. The chain has TRBV7-2 and TRBJ2-7; no clear D gene. Deletions cut 3 bases from V and 3 bases from J, with 12 bases between. CDR1 SGHTA and CDR2 FQGNSA come from the germline V gene. The CDR3 totals 14 residues. The CDR3 sequence is CASSLMTLGYEQYF. The CDR3, as DNA: TGTGCCAGCAGCTTGATGACCTTGGGCTACGAGCAGTACTTC.

This clonotype showed up just a few times. The V and J genes are TRBV7-9 and TRBJ1-1, with 8 bases identical to TRBD1. Trimming removed 5 bases from V and 0 bases from J; junction bases left unmatched: 8. CDR1 SEHNR and CDR2 FQNEAQ come from the germline V gene (reference sequence). The CDR3 is 16 residues long. The CDR3 spells CASSHGQGIVNTEAFF. The CDR3 DNA follows: TGTGCCAGCAGCCACGGACAGGGAATCGTGAACACTGAAGCTTTCTTT.

As DNA, the CDR3 is TGTGCCAGCAGTGGTACCTTGGGTACCTCCTACGAGCAGTACTTC. Protein product: CASSGTLGTSYEQYF. The chain joins TRBV25-1 to TRBJ2-7; D is unclear. The germline V and J ends were trimmed by 4 bases and 0 bases, with 13 bases remaining between them. This CDR3 comprises 15 residues. The V gene's germline CDR1 is MGHDK and CDR2 SYGVNS.

The chain carries TRBV6-2 or TRBV6-3 and TRBJ2-2, with D unclear. Trimming removed 0 bases at V and 0 bases at J, with 8 bases between. The CDR3 totals 16 residues. Germline V CDR1 and CDR2: MNHEY, SVGEGT. In DNA, the CDR3 is TGTGCCAGCAGTTACTCGAAGAGAGCGAACACCGGGGAGCTGTTTTTT. Translation gives CASSYSKRANTGELFF.

The chain employs TRBV5-4 and TRBJ2-7, with D maybe TRBD2 (7 bases). Germline V gene lookup returns CDR1 SGHNT and CDR2 YYREEE (reference sequence). Trimming shortened V by 0 bases and J by 4 bases, and 17 bases separated the two germline ends. This CDR3 has 16 amino acids. The CDR3 spells CASSLDYRGAGYEQYF. In DNA, the CDR3 is TGTGCCAGCAGCTTGGATTATCGGGGGGCGGGGTACGAGCAGTACTTC.

This clonotype has a handful of counts. The chain recombines TRBV2 with TRBJ1-6; tentatively, D is TRBD1 (6 bases). Deletions cut 8 bases from V and 3 bases from J, with 14 bases between. The CDR3 has 15 amino acids. Germline V lookup: CDR1 SNHLY, CDR2 FYNNEI. CDR3: CASHAGAVYNSPLHF. The DNA of the CDR3 is TGTGCCAGCCATGCGGGGGCGGTCTATAATTCACCCCTCCACTTT.

This clonotype came up a few times. This chain joins TRBV11-2 and TRBJ2-3, with a possible D match to TRBD2 (6 bases). Per the germline V gene, CDR1 is SGHAT and CDR2 is FQNNGV. The ends were cut back, 1 base at V and 8 bases at J, with 22 bases in the middle. The CDR3 totals 17 residues. CDR3: CASSLGQPPTSLATQYF. In DNA, the CDR3 is TGTGCCAGCAGCTTAGGCCAACCCCCGACTAGTTTGGCTACGCAGTATTTT.

This clonotype has more than one count but fewer than ten. The CDR3 DNA sequence: TGTGCCAGCTCACCACCGGGGAGCGGGGGTGACATTCAGTACTTC. Translating it yields CASSPPGSGGDIQYF. V usage is TRBV18 and J usage is TRBJ2-4; TRBD2 agrees at 8 bases. CDR1 is KGHSH and CDR2 is LQKENI in the germline V gene. J lost 8 bases, V lost 0 bases, and 6 bases had no gene match. The CDR3 has 15 amino acids.

This clonotype has more than one count but fewer than ten. The J gene is TRBJ1-5, the V gene TRBV7-8; D uncertain. The CDR3 covers 15 residues. The germline V and J ends were trimmed by 1 base and 1 base, with 8 bases remaining between them. The V gene's germline CDR1 is SGHVS and CDR2 FQNEAQ. The CDR3 DNA follows: TGTGCCAGCAGCTTAGGCCGGACCAGCAATCAGCCCCAGCATTTT. It translates to CASSLGRTSNQPQHF. Based on the CDR3 plus reference TRBV7-8 and TRBJ1-5, the full variable domain is GAGVSQSPRYKVAKRGQDVALRCDPISGHVSLFWYQQALGQGPEFLTYFQNEAQLDKSGLPSDRFFAERPEGSVSTLKIQRTQQEDSAVYLCASSLGRTSNQPQHFGDGTRLSIL.

V gene TRBV5-1 combines with J gene TRBJ2-7; D is possibly TRBD1 (5 bases). V was pared by 4 bases and J by 6 bases, with 11 bases between. From germline, CDR1 is SGHRS and CDR2 YFSETQ. This CDR3 contains 12 residues. The CDR3 nucleotides read TGCGCCAGCAGCGCCAGGGATGGCGAGCAGTACTTC. It encodes CASSARDGEQYF.

This clonotype was seen many times. The V gene is TRBV5-1, the J gene TRBJ1-3; perhaps TRBD1 as D (6 bases). The ends were cut back, 3 bases at V and 0 bases at J, with 10 bases in the middle. In germline, CDR1 is SGHRS, CDR2 YFSETQ. This CDR3 contains 15 residues. The DNA for the CDR3 is TGCGCCAGCAGCTCTGGACAGCCCTCTGGAAACACCATATATTTT. This gives the protein CASSSGQPSGNTIYF.

This clonotype came up a few times. This chain links TRBV5-1 with TRBJ1-3; D not certain. Germline-derived CDR1 and CDR2 are SGHRS and YFSETQ. CDR3 length equals 17 residues. The V and J ends lost 1 base and 4 bases respectively, with 18 bases between them. The CDR3 DNA reads TGCGCCAGCAGCTTGTCGGGCGGATCTCTGTCCGGAAACACCATATATTTT. It codes for CASSLSGGSLSGNTIYF.

CDR3: CASSSGRALTEAFF. The CDR3, as DNA: TGTGCCAGCAGCTCCGGGAGGGCGCTCACTGAAGCTTTCTTT. V is TRBV7-9 and J is TRBJ1-1, with D unresolved. This CDR3 has 14 residues. Germline values: CDR1 SEHNR, CDR2 FQNEAQ (reference sequence). V shed 4 bases and J shed 4 bases, with 13 bases lying between them.

In its sample, this clonotype was seen many times. The V gene is TRBV30, the J gene TRBJ1-4, with D possibly TRBD1 on 5 matching bases. The CDR3 is made up of 14 amino acids. Germline V gene lookup returns CDR1 GTSNPN and CDR2 SVGIG (reference sequence). The V and J ends lost 7 bases and 7 bases respectively, with 19 bases between them. The CDR3 loop is CASTGGGGSEKLFF. Written as DNA, the CDR3 is TGTGCCTCCACAGGAGGAGGCGGTTCTGAAAAACTGTTTTTT. The full variable domain, rest sourced from reference TRBV30 and TRBJ1-4, is SQTIHQWPATLVQPVGSPLSLECTVEGTSNPNLYWYRQAAGRGLQLLFYSVGIGQISSEVPQNLSASRPQDRQFILSSKKLLLSDSGFYLCASTGGGGSEKLFFGSGTQLSVL.

The V gene is TRBV25-1, the J gene TRBJ2-2, with TRBD1 as a possible D gene (5 bases). CDR1 is MGHDK, CDR2 SYGVNS, per germline. V was trimmed by 5 bases and J by 0 bases, leaving 7 bases between them. The CDR3 extends over 14 amino acids. The chain's CDR3 is CASSKTANTGELFF. In DNA form, the CDR3 reads TGTGCCAGCAGTAAGACAGCGAACACCGGGGAGCTGTTTTTT.

The CDR3 spells CASSQLAGAATDTQYF. The CDR3 nucleotides read TGCGCCAGCAGCCAACTAGCGGGGGCTGCCACAGATACGCAGTATTTT. The rearrangement joins TRBV4-1 to TRBJ2-3; TRBD2 matches at 10 bases. The CDR3 runs 16 residues. V lost 2 bases and J lost 2; bases outside the gene matches: 4. The germline V gene encodes CDR1 MGHRA and CDR2 YSYEKL.

This chain joins TRBV7-9 and TRBJ2-5, with a weak D call TRBD2 (6 bases). Trimming took off 1 base at V and 2 bases at J, with 8 bases between the two ends. There are 14 residues in the CDR3. CDR1 is SEHNR and CDR2 is FQNEAQ in the germline V gene (reference sequence). The CDR3 reads CASSLDSGQETQYF. The CDR3, as DNA: TGTGCCAGCAGCTTAGACAGCGGGCAAGAGACCCAGTACTTC.

The chain employs TRBV28 and TRBJ2-7, with D unclear. From germline, CDR1 is MDHEN and CDR2 SYDVKM. The V end lost 1 base, the J end lost 2 bases, and 9 bases lay between the germline ends. The CDR3 is made up of 14 amino acids. As DNA, the CDR3 is TGTGCCAGCAGTTTATACCAGGCGACCTACGAGCAGTACTTC. Residues: CASSLYQATYEQYF.

This clonotype came up many times. V and J are TRBV6-5 and TRBJ1-5; unclear D gene. Trimming took 0 bases from V and 5 from J, leaving 11 bases between them. Germline V gene data show CDR1 as MNHEY and CDR2 as SVGAGI. CDR3 size: 15 residues. The CDR3 DNA sequence: TGTGCCAGCAGTTACTCGATCACGGCTGATCAGCCCCAGCATTTT. Translation: CASSYSITADQPQHF.

J is TRBJ1-6 and V is TRBV7-2; the D gene is possibly TRBD1 (6 bases). Trimming cost V 0 bases and J 8 bases, with 11 bases left between them. CDR1 is SGHTA, CDR2 FQGNSA, per germline. The CDR3 spans 15 residues. The CDR3 DNA reads as TGTGCCAGCAGCTTAGCGGCAGGGGTAGATTCACCCCTCCACTTT. This sequence encodes CASSLAAGVDSPLHF. The complete variable domain, with remaining parts taken from reference TRBV7-2 and TRBJ1-6, reads GAGVSQSPSNKVTEKGKDVELRCDPISGHTALYWYRQSLGQGLEFLIYFQGNSAPDKSGLPSDRFSAERTGGSVSTLTIQRTQQEDSAVYLCASSLAAGVDSPLHFGNGTRLTVT.

The sample holds a few counts of this clonotype. The J gene is TRBJ1-4, the V gene TRBV6-4; 8 nucleotides align to TRBD1. This CDR3 comprises 15 residues. From germline, CDR1 is MRHNA and CDR2 SNTAGT. V trimming: 5 bases; J trimming: 0 bases; junction bases outside the gene matches: 2. The CDR3 region has the DNA TGTGCCAGCAGTCAGACAGGGGCAACTAATGAAAAACTGTTTTTT. Its protein product is CASSQTGATNEKLFF.

This chain connects TRBV18 to TRBJ2-3; D remains unclear. This CDR3 comprises 13 residues. The germline V gene has CDR1 KGHSH and CDR2 LQKENI. Deletions cut 5 bases from V and 1 base from J, with 7 bases between. The CDR3 reads CASSSTGTDTQYF. The CDR3 region has the DNA TGTGCCAGCTCATCAACAGGCACAGATACGCAGTATTTT.